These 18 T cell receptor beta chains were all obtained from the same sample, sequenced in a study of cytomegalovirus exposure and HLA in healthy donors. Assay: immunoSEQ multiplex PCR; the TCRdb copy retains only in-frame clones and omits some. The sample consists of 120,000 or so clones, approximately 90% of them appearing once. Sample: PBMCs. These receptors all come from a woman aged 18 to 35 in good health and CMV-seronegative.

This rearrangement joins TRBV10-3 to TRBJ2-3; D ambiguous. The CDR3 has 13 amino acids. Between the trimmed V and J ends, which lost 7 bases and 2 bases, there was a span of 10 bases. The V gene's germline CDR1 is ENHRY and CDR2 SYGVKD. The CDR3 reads CAIKLSITDTQYF. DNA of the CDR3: TGTGCCATCAAACTGAGCATCACAGATACGCAGTATTTT.

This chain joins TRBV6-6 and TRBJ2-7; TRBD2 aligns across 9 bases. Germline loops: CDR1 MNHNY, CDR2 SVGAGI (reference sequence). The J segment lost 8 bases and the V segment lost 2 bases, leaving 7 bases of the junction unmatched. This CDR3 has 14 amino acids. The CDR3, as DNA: TGTGCCAGCAGTTACCCGGCGGGAGGGGGTCAGCAGTACTTC. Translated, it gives CASSYPAGGGQQYF.

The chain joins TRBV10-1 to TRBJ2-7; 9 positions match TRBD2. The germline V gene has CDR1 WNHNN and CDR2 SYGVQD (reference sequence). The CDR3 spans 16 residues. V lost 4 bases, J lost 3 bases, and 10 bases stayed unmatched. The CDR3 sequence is CASSASGGPLRYEQYF. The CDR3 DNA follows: TGCGCCAGCAGTGCCAGCGGGGGGCCACTACGCTACGAGCAGTACTTC.

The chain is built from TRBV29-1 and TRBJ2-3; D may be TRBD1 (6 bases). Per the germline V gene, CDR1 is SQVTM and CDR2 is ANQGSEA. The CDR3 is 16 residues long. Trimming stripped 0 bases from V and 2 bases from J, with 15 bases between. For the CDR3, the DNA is TGCAGCGTTGAAGAAATACTGACAGGTACCACAGATACGCAGTATTTT. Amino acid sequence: CSVEEILTGTTDTQYF.

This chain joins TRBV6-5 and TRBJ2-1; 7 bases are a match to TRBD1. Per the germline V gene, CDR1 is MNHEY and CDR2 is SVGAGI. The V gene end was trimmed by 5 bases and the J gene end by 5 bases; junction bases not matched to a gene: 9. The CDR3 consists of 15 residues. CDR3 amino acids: CASSRTGGSDNEQFF. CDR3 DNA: TGTGCCAGCAGTAGGACAGGTGGTTCGGACAATGAGCAGTTCTTC.

The CDR3 protein is CASSVPGTSGNTDTQYF. The CDR3 nucleotides are TGTGCCAGCAGCGTCCCCGGGACTAGCGGGAACACAGATACGCAGTATTTT. The chain uses TRBV9 and TRBJ2-3; 13 bases fit TRBD2. J gave up 2 bases and V 2 bases, and 5 bases lay outside the gene matches. This CDR3 has 17 residues. Per the germline V gene, CDR1 is SGDLS and CDR2 is YYNGEE.

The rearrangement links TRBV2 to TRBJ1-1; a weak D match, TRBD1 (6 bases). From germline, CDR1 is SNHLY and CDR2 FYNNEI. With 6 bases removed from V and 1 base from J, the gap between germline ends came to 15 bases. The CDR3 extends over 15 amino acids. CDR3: CASRVIQGPNTEAFF. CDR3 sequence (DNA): TGTGCCAGCAGGGTAATACAGGGACCGAACACTGAAGCTTTCTTT.

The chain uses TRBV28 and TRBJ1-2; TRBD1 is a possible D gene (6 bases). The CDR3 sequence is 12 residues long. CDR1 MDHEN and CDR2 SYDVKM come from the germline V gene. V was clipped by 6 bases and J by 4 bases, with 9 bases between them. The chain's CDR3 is CASSLQGYGYTF. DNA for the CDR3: TGTGCCAGCAGCCTACAGGGCTATGGCTACACCTTC.

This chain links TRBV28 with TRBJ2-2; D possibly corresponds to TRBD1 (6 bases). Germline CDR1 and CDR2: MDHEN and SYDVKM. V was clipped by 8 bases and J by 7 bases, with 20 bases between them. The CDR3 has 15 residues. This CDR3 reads CASSSQGLLGGELFF. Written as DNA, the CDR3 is TGTGCCAGCTCTTCCCAGGGGCTCTTGGGCGGGGAGCTGTTTTTT.

The CDR3 sequence: CASSLELAGPQFF. The CDR3 DNA sequence: TGTGCCAGCAGCTTAGAACTAGCGGGGCCCCAGTTCTTC. This chain uses TRBV7-9 with TRBJ2-1; 10 bases are a match to TRBD2. Trimming removed 1 base from V and 13 bases from J; junction bases left unmatched: 4. This CDR3 comprises 13 residues. Germline CDR1 reads SEHNR; CDR2 reads FQNEAQ (reference sequence).

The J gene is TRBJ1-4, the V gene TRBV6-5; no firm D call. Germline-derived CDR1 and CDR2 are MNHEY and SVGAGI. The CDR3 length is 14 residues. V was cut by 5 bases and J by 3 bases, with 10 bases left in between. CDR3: CASSTRLANEKLFF. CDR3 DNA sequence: TGTGCCAGCAGTACCCGGTTGGCTAATGAAAAACTGTTTTTT.

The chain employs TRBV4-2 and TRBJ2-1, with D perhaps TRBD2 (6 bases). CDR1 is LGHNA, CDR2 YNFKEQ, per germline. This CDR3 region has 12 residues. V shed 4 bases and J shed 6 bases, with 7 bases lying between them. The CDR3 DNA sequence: TGTGCCAGCAGCCGTAGCGGCAATGAGCAGTTCTTC. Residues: CASSRSGNEQFF.

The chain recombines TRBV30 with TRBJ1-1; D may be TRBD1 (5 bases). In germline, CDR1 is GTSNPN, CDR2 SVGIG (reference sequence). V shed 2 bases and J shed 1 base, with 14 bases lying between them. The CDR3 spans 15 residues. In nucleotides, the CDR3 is TGTGCCTGGAGTTCAGGGTATAACGGGAACACTGAAGCTTTCTTT. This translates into CAWSSGYNGNTEAFF.

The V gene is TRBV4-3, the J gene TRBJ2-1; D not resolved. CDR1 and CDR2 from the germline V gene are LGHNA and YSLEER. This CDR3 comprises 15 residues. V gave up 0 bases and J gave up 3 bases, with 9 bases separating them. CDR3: CASSQEGARYNEQFF. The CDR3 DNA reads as TGCGCCAGCAGCCAAGAAGGAGCGCGCTACAATGAGCAGTTCTTC.

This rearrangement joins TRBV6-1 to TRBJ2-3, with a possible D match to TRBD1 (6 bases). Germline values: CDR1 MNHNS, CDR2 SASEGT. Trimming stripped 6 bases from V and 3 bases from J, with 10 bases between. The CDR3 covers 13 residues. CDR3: CASSDRMTDTQYF. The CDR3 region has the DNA TGTGCCAGCAGCGACAGGATGACAGATACGCAGTATTTT.

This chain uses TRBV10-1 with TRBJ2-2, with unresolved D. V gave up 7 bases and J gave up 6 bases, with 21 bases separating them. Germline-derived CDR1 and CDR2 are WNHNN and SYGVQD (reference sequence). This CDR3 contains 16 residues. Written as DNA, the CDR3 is TGCGCCAGCACCTACCACGACTCTTATGGTCCCGGGGAGCTGTTTTTT. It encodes CASTYHDSYGPGELFF.

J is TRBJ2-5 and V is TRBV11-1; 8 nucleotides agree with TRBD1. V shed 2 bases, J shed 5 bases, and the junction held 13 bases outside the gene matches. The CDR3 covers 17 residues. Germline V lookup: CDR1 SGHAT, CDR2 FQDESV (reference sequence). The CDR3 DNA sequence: TGTGCCAGCAGCTTAATTCCAGGGGGCGGACCGCGGGAGACCCAGTACTTC. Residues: CASSLIPGGGPRETQYF.

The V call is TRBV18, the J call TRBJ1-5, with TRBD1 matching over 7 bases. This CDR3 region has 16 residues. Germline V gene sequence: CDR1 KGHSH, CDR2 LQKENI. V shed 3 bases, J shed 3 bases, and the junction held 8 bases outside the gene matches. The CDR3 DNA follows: TGTGCCAGCTCACCGACTCCCGGACAGGACAATCAGCCCCAGCATTTT. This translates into CASSPTPGQDNQPQHF.